This TCR beta chain derives from a study of T cell responses to AZD1222 COVID-19 vaccine. Study in general: Researchers grouped second doses given at about 4 or about 12 weeks into one pool.

The study, taken as a whole, reports: Reportedly, nearly half of unique spike TCRs recognized epitopes outside B.1.351/B.1.1.7 mutations. None of the repertoires were sampled until the peak T cell response had passed. There were mostly white British donors and more females than males, and clonal diversity was possibly underestimated.

Concerning this clone itself: Its antigen remains unidentified.

Here immunoSEQ multiplex PCR was the method, and the copy in TCRdb shows in-frame clones only, minus some. The sample holds over 85,000 clones; roughly 90% are singletons and the top ten take 7.8%. Sequenced here: peripheral blood, sampled on day 0 of AZD1222 vaccination. The origin of this receptor is an adult in good health.

Written as DNA, the CDR3 is TGTGCCAGTAGTATACAGGAAAATTATAATTCACCCCTCCACTTT. Amino acids: CASSIQENYNSPLHF. J is TRBJ1-6 and V is TRBV19; D not certain. V was trimmed by 2 bases and J by 4 bases, leaving 9 bases between them. The CDR3 loop spans 15 amino acids. Germline loops: CDR1 LNHDA, CDR2 SQIVND (reference sequence).